Below, one TCR beta chain is given with its context. What antigen it recognizes has not been identified. No base quality values were provided; no much bigger clone lies one nucleotide off. The record originates from a study of T cells in Graves' hyperthyroidism and ophthalmopathy (dated by TCRdb to the late 2010s). The study in broad terms: Peripheral blood samples were taken at the time of initial diagnosis, prior to any treatment. To identify distinguishing TCR V-J signatures, a discovery cohort of about 95 patients was used, comprising 40 to 45 with Graves' ophthalmopathy and around 57 with stable Graves' hyperthyroidism. An independent validation cohort of 18 to 20 hyperthyroidism patients and approximately 15 patients who later progressed to ophthalmopathy tested prospective prediction of ophthalmopathy. For training and testing, the 100 or so patients in the discovery cohort were randomly divided in a 7:3 ratio. In addition, the study compared T-cell repertoires in thyroid tissue and in blood from roughly 6 Graves' hyperthyroidism patients. After sampling, hyperthyroidism patients received methimazole starting at 30 mg daily, and ophthalmopathy patients received high-dose intravenous methylprednisolone. TCR Vbeta CDR3 sequencing of around 130 peripheral blood samples (43 ophthalmopathy, about 80 hyperthyroidism and approximately 17 progressor patients) is reported in the paper.

Hyperthyroidism patients were newly diagnosed, had a disease duration of under 2 months, and were aged 18 to 65 years. Any patient with an uncontrolled infection, another autoimmune disease, pregnancy or lactation was excluded. Diagnoses relied on clinical symptoms, serum thyroxine and TRAb, thyroid ultrasound and orbital computed tomography. For progressor patients, blood was drawn at the first diagnosis of hyperthyroidism, before any ophthalmopathy symptoms had appeared. PBMCs were separated from about 10 ml of fresh peripheral blood using Ficoll-Paque density gradient centrifugation. Progressor patients were initially diagnosed with Graves' hyperthyroidism and developed ophthalmopathy during follow-up. Trizol reagent was used to extract total RNA, and RNA quality was then checked on an Agilent 2100 Bioanalyzer. The CDR3 contains 17 residues, cysteine and phenylalanine counted. Only the CDR3 part of the read is kept: 51 bases, read in frame from the first base. V sheds 5 bases and J sheds 4 bases, leaving 18 bases between their ends.

Results the study describes overall, beyond this receptor: No statistical method was used to set the sample size in advance, and investigators knew the group allocation. Most expanded thyroid clonotypes (frequency above 0.001) were also found in blood, which suggests that blood repertoires may mirror thyroid immune responses. During validation, the model predicted progression to ophthalmopathy a median of around six months ahead of onset, with around 65% sensitivity and about 75% specificity. Ophthalmopathy was separated from stable hyperthyroidism by a 13 V-J signature model, with just over 85% sensitivity and 81% to 82% specificity obtained in cross-validation and 80%/75% obtained in testing.

The TCR beta CDR3 regions were amplified from RNA transcripts. A first-round RT-PCR of the TCR CDR3 used the HTBI primer set with the Qiagen OneStep RT-PCR kit. Libraries were constructed in a second round of multiplex PCR, after which size selection and purification were performed. Libraries were sequenced paired-end with 100 bp reads on an Illumina HiSeq2000. In the paper's pipeline: Raw data were processed with SOAPnuke, discarding reads with adapters, uncalled bases, mean Phred below 15, or no exact constant-primer or identifier match. High-quality paired reads were merged with COPE v1.2.5, and unique nucleotide sequences were defined as clonotypes. Clonotypes were aligned to IMGT TRBV, TRBD and TRBJ reference segments using MiTCR v1.1. Only V-J combinations with frequency above 0.0001, covering about 99% of repertoires, were analysed. A TCS score was defined as the ratio of F50 (clonal expansion) to E x V (chaos), with BLOSUM62-based TCRdist applied between CDR3 peptides within each V-J. Welch's t-statistics and random forest reduced around 510 V-J features to 10 to 15, which were used in a naive Bayes classifier (R e1071). The raw public data were reprocessed by TCRdb itself: fastp quality trimming at Q25, MiXCR clonotype calling, in-frame beta chains only. Identical CDR3 proteins give one entry, which carries the most common genes and DNA. The V and J calls reflect TCRdb's pipeline rather than the authors' work. For this sample there are hundreds of thousands of distinct CDR3 sequences; roughly a sixth appear just once. Around 17% of the sample is taken by the ten largest.

The TCR originated in a woman in her fifties or sixties with Graves' hyperthyroidism that later progressed to Graves' ophthalmopathy. The sample taken for sequencing was blood. The chain couples TRBV12-3 or TRBV12-4 to TRBJ2-6, with the identity of the D gene unclear. The DNA sequence is TGTGCCAGCAGTCCGCATCAAATCTACGCCGGGGCCAACGTCCTGACTTTC. Translation gives CASSPHQIYAGANVLTF.